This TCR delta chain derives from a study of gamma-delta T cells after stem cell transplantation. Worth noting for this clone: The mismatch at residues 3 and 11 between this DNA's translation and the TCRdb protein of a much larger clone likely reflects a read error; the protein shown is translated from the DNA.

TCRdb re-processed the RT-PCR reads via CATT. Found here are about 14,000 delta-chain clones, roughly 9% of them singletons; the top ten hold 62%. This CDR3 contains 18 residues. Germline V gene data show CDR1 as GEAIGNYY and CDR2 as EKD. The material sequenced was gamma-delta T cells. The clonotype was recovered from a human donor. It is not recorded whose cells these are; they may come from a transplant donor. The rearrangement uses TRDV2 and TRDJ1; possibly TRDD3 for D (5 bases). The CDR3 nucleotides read TGTGCCCGTGACACCGTTTCCCCGGTACTGGTGGACACCGATAAACTCATCTTT. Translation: CARDTVSPVLVDTDKLIF.